The 29 T cell receptor beta chains in this list originate from one sample, sequenced in a study of T cell responses to AZD1222 COVID-19 vaccine. The method was immunoSEQ multiplex PCR; TCRdb's version includes in-frame clones alone and lacks a portion of them. This table has over 70,000 clones, around 90% appearing once. The sample here was peripheral blood, taken on day 0 of MenACWY control vaccination. These receptors were obtained from an adult in good health.

This clone occurred a few times. This chain joins TRBV5-6 and TRBJ2-4; the D gene is possibly TRBD1 (5 bases). Germline V CDR1 and CDR2: SGHDT, YYEEEE. Trimming cost V 1 base and J 0 bases, with 20 bases left between them. This CDR3 contains 19 residues. This chain's CDR3 is CASSLSWGSPPIAKNIQYF. CDR3 in DNA: TGTGCCAGCAGCTTGTCATGGGGCTCACCACCTATAGCCAAAAACATTCAGTACTTC.

The chain combines TRBV19 with TRBJ2-3; the match to TRBD1 covers 8 bases. This CDR3 is 18 amino acids long. In germline, CDR1 is LNHDA, CDR2 SQIVND (reference sequence). The V gene end was trimmed by 5 bases and the J gene end by 4 bases; junction bases not matched to a gene: 17. CDR3 nucleotide sequence: TGTGCCAGTAGTTCCCGCCGCCTCCAGGGGGCGAGGGCAGATACGCAGTATTTT. Encoded protein: CASSSRRLQGARADTQYF.

The chain recombines TRBV5-4 with TRBJ2-2; D unclear. The CDR3 loop spans 15 amino acids. The germline CDR1 and CDR2 sequences are SGHNT and YYREEE (reference sequence). V lost 1 base and J lost 1, with 8 bases in between. In DNA form, the CDR3 reads TGTGCCAGCAGCTTGATGAGACAGAACACCGGGGAGCTGTTTTTT. This codes for CASSLMRQNTGELFF.

The chain recombines TRBV7-2 with TRBJ1-1; D not certain. CDR3 length: 14 amino acids. Germline-derived CDR1 and CDR2 are SGHTA and FQGNSA. The V and J ends lost 0 bases and 4 bases respectively, with 9 bases between them. The CDR3: CASSLALEGTEAFF. The CDR3 bases are TGTGCCAGCAGCTTAGCCCTGGAGGGCACTGAAGCTTTCTTT.

The rearrangement links TRBV29-1 to TRBJ2-3; no firm D call. The V end lost 3 bases, the J end lost 4 bases, and 11 bases lay between the germline ends. The CDR3 is 13 amino acids. CDR1 SQVTM and CDR2 ANQGSEA come from the germline V gene. The CDR3 nucleotides are TGCAGCGTTGAGGTACTTTTCCCAGATACGCAGTATTTT. Translated, it gives CSVEVLFPDTQYF.

CDR3 in amino acids: CATSRPEHGSPLHF. The CDR3 nucleotides are TGTGCCACCAGCAGACCCGAACACGGTTCACCCCTCCACTTT. The chain recombines TRBV15 with TRBJ1-6; D unresolved. The CDR3 sequence is 14 residues long. V was shortened by 2 bases and J by 9 bases, with 11 bases between the two germline ends. Germline values: CDR1 LNHNV, CDR2 YYDKDF (reference sequence).

V and J are TRBV6-5 and TRBJ2-7; TRBD1 aligns across 8 bases. The germline V gene has CDR1 MNHEY and CDR2 SVGAGI. The J segment lost 1 base and the V segment lost 5 bases, leaving 7 bases of the junction unmatched. This CDR3 has 15 residues. The CDR3 nucleotides read TGTGCCAGCAGTCACCGACAGGGGCCTTCCTACGAGCAGTACTTC. Amino acids: CASSHRQGPSYEQYF.

The chain is built from TRBV10-3 and TRBJ2-3, with 15 bases fitting TRBD2. Trimming at V came to 6 bases and at J to 5 bases, leaving 6 bases not matched to a gene. The CDR3 length is 16 residues. Germline V gene data show CDR1 as ENHRY and CDR2 as SYGVKD. This chain's CDR3 is CAISRTSGGVGDTQYF. The CDR3 DNA follows: TGTGCCATCAGCCGGACTAGCGGGGGGGTGGGAGATACGCAGTATTTT.

This chain links TRBV7-2 with TRBJ2-1; D ambiguous. Germline loops: CDR1 SGHTA, CDR2 FQGNSA. V was pared by 0 bases and J by 7 bases, with 7 bases between. CDR3 size: 13 residues. The CDR3 DNA sequence: TGTGCCAGCAGCTTAGCACAGCCAAATGAGCAGTTCTTC. Its translation is CASSLAQPNEQFF. The complete variable domain, with remaining parts taken from reference TRBV7-2 and TRBJ2-1, reads GAGVSQSPSNKVTEKGKDVELRCDPISGHTALYWYRQSLGQGLEFLIYFQGNSAPDKSGLPSDRFSAERTGGSVSTLTIQRTQQEDSAVYLCASSLAQPNEQFFGPGTRLTVL.

V gene TRBV27 combines with J gene TRBJ1-2, with 7 bases that match TRBD1. CDR3 length: 15 amino acids. Germline lookup yields CDR1 MNHEY and CDR2 SMNVEV (reference sequence). V gave up 5 bases and J gave up 0 bases; unmatched junction bases: 6. CDR3 loop: CASSQKQGPNYGYTF. As DNA, the CDR3 is TGTGCCAGCAGTCAGAAACAGGGGCCTAACTATGGCTACACCTTC.

The count of this clone is one. The CDR3 loop is CASSSDRAVETQYF. As DNA, the CDR3 is TGTGCCAGCAGTTCTGACAGGGCGGTGGAGACCCAGTACTTC. The chain recombines TRBV6-2 or TRBV6-3 with TRBJ2-5; 7 bases map to TRBD1. The CDR3 length is 14 residues. Germline-derived CDR1 and CDR2 are MNHEY and SVGEGT. V lost 4 bases, J lost 5 bases, and 7 bases stayed unmatched.

This chain uses TRBV5-1 with TRBJ1-1, with D perhaps matching TRBD1 (5 bases). The CDR3 contains 14 residues. CDR1 and CDR2 from the germline V gene are SGHRS and YFSETQ. V was trimmed by 5 bases and J by 4 bases, leaving 15 bases between them. CDR3 DNA: TGCGCCAGCAGACCCGGGCAGGGTGGCACTGAAGCTTTCTTT. It translates to CASRPGQGGTEAFF.

In its sample, this clone was seen a few times. The chain links TRBV6-5 to TRBJ1-2, with D tentatively TRBD1 (5 bases). The CDR3 runs 14 residues. CDR1 and CDR2 from the germline V gene are MNHEY and SVGAGI. V gave up 6 bases and J gave up 3 bases, with 14 bases separating them. CDR3 DNA sequence: TGTGCCAGCAGCCCGGGCTCCAGGGACTATGGCTACACCTTC. Encoded protein: CASSPGSRDYGYTF.

The chain couples TRBV19 to TRBJ1-1; a weak D match, TRBD1 (5 bases). V was trimmed by 1 base and J by 1 base, leaving 19 bases between them. Germline V lookup: CDR1 LNHDA, CDR2 SQIVND (reference sequence). The CDR3 covers 18 residues. DNA of the CDR3: TGTGCCAGTAGTATAGTACAACGTGCGGAGGGGAGGAACACTGAAGCTTTCTTT. Protein sequence: CASSIVQRAEGRNTEAFF. Full variable domain (remainder filled in from reference TRBV19 and TRBJ1-1): DGGITQSPKYLFRKEGQNVTLSCEQNLNHDAMYWYRQDPGQGLRLIYYSQIVNDFQKGDIAEGYSVSREKKESFPLTVTSAQKNPTAFYLCASSIVQRAEGRNTEAFFGQGTRLTVV.

The chain recombines TRBV5-5 with TRBJ1-1, with 10 bases lining up with TRBD1. The CDR3 consists of 15 residues. Unmatched junction bases numbered 3, after V lost 0 bases and J lost 4 bases. Germline V gene lookup returns CDR1 SGHKS and CDR2 YYEKEE (reference sequence). The DNA for the CDR3 is TGTGCCAGCAGCTTGGTCGGGACAGGGGCCACTGAAGCTTTCTTT. Its translation is CASSLVGTGATEAFF.

This chain links TRBV30 with TRBJ1-2; maybe TRBD1 (6 bases). The V gene lost 3 bases and the J gene lost 4 bases, with 15 bases spanning the gap. The germline V gene encodes CDR1 GTSNPN and CDR2 SVGIG (reference sequence). The CDR3 runs 14 residues. CDR3 DNA: TGTGCCTGGAGGAGGGGGTCGGCCCCCTATGGCTACACCTTC. It encodes CAWRRGSAPYGYTF.

The rearrangement uses TRBV7-8 and TRBJ1-5; no clear D. The CDR3 loop spans 15 amino acids. In germline, CDR1 is SGHVS, CDR2 FQNEAQ. The V gene lost 5 bases and the J gene lost 0 bases, with 11 bases spanning the gap. The CDR3 loop reads CASSPGRSSNQPQHF. CDR3 coding DNA: TGTGCCAGCAGCCCTGGGAGGAGTAGCAATCAGCCCCAGCATTTT.

This clone was seen a few times. This chain connects TRBV7-2 to TRBJ1-2, with unresolved D. There are 12 residues in the CDR3. Germline assignment: CDR1 SGHTA and CDR2 FQGNSA. V lost 2 bases and J 4 bases, leaving 5 bases between the germline ends. CDR3 in DNA: TGTGCCAGCAGCTTAAAGGGCTATGGCTACACCTTC. The encoded protein is CASSLKGYGYTF.

The chain has TRBV2 and TRBJ1-3, with 8 bases matching TRBD1. From germline, CDR1 is SNHLY and CDR2 FYNNEI. CDR3 length: 17 amino acids. Trimming at V came to 3 bases and at J to 4 bases, leaving 11 bases not matched to a gene. CDR3 DNA: TGTGCCAGCAGTGAGTGGGGGACAGGACTCGCAGGAAACACCATATATTTT. This sequence encodes CASSEWGTGLAGNTIYF. Supplemented by reference TRBV2 and TRBJ1-3, the full variable domain reads EPEVTQTPSHQVTQMGQEVILRCVPISNHLYFYWYRQILGQKVEFLVSFYNNEISEKSEIFDDQFSVERPDGSNFTLKIRSTKLEDSAMYFCASSEWGTGLAGNTIYFGEGSWLTVV.

The chain links TRBV30 to TRBJ1-2; D is undetermined. V was trimmed by 0 bases and J by 7 bases, leaving 9 bases between them. This CDR3 is built from 12 residues. Germline V gene data show CDR1 as GTSNPN and CDR2 as SVGIG (reference sequence). This CDR3 reads CAWSVQGPGYTF. CDR3 in DNA: TGTGCCTGGAGTGTACAAGGGCCTGGCTACACCTTC.

For the CDR3, the DNA is TGTGCCAGCAGTGAAGAGGCGGGGGGGCCGTTTGAGCAGTTCTTC. As protein: CASSEEAGGPFEQFF. The chain uses TRBV25-1 and TRBJ2-1, with 9 bases lining up with TRBD2. With 2 bases clipped from V and 9 bases from J, the junction kept 8 bases outside the gene matches. CDR1 and CDR2 from the germline V gene are MGHDK and SYGVNS. The length of the CDR3 is 15 residues.

The chain is built from TRBV30 and TRBJ1-2, with a tentative D call TRBD1 (5 bases). Trimming cost V 4 bases and J 4 bases, with 22 bases left between them. CDR3 length: 16 amino acids. Germline assignment: CDR1 GTSNPN and CDR2 SVGIG (reference sequence). In DNA, the CDR3 is TGTGCCTGGACTTCGTCCGGGACCGACGGATCCTATGGCTACACCTTC. Translation: CAWTSSGTDGSYGYTF.

The gene calls are TRBV12-5 and TRBJ1-3; D not resolved. Trimming removed 5 bases at V and 2 bases at J, with 13 bases between. Germline V gives CDR1 LGHNT, CDR2 FRNRAP. The CDR3 is made up of 15 amino acids. In nucleotides, the CDR3 is TGTGCTAGTGGTCAGCTCGGGCTTCCTGGAAACACCATATATTTT. Its translation is CASGQLGLPGNTIYF.

This rearrangement joins TRBV13 to TRBJ1-1, with D unclear. Germline CDR1 PRHDT, CDR2 FYEKMQ (reference sequence). The CDR3 runs 13 residues. V lost 5 bases and J 0 bases, leaving 7 bases between the germline ends. In DNA form, the CDR3 reads TGTGCCAGCAGCCCCGTTATGAACACTGAAGCTTTCTTT. It specifies CASSPVMNTEAFF.

V usage is TRBV5-1 and J usage is TRBJ2-2; 9 bases fit TRBD2. Germline CDR1 is SGHRS and CDR2 is YFSETQ. The junction had 13 bases not matched to a gene; V was cut back by 3 bases and J by 7 bases. The CDR3 totals 17 residues. This chain's CDR3 is CASSSRLGGGAGGELFF. In DNA form, the CDR3 reads TGCGCCAGCAGCTCCCGGCTGGGCGGGGGGGCCGGCGGGGAGCTGTTTTTT. Supplemented by reference TRBV5-1 and TRBJ2-2, the full variable domain reads KAGVTQTPRYLIKTRGQQVTLSCSPISGHRSVSWYQQTPGQGLQFLFEYFSETQRNKGNFPGRFSGRQFSNSRSEMNVSTLELGDSALYLCASSSRLGGGAGGELFFGEGSRLTVL.

This chain connects TRBV6-5 to TRBJ2-2; TRBD2 might be the D (6 bases). This CDR3 has 15 residues. The V and J ends lost 11 bases and 1 base respectively, with 17 bases between them. Germline loops: CDR1 MNHEY, CDR2 SVGAGI. The CDR3 DNA follows: TGTGCCTCTAGGAGATCAGCGGGGAACACCGGGGAGCTGTTTTTT. Amino acids: CASRRSAGNTGELFF.

Here the CDR3 DNA reads TGTGCCAGCAGCTTAGACGGTAGCTCTGGGGCCAACGTCCTGACTTTC. It codes for CASSLDGSSGANVLTF. The V gene is TRBV7-2, the J gene TRBJ2-6; D not resolved. The V end was cut by 1 base, the J end by 0 bases, with 7 bases between. The CDR3 consists of 16 residues. Germline CDR1 is SGHTA and CDR2 is FQGNSA.

Notes on this clone: Additional DNA sequences in this sample encode the identical CDR3. The chain joins TRBV5-1 to TRBJ2-2, with D tentatively TRBD1 (6 bases). The V and J ends lost 3 bases and 5 bases respectively, with 8 bases between them. The CDR3 consists of 13 residues. CDR1 is SGHRS and CDR2 is YFSETQ in the germline V gene. This CDR3 reads CASSSQGTGELFF. The CDR3 nucleotides are TGCGCCAGCAGCTCACAGGGTACCGGGGAGCTGTTTTTT.

The CDR3 nucleotides read TGTGCCAGCAGTTACTCTGGGTATGGCTACACCTTC. Translating gives CASSYSGYGYTF. The chain employs TRBV6-2 or TRBV6-3 and TRBJ1-2; no firm D call. The CDR3 runs to 12 residues. The germline CDR1 and CDR2 sequences are MNHEY and SVGEGT. The V gene lost 0 bases and the J gene lost 5 bases, with 4 bases spanning the gap.